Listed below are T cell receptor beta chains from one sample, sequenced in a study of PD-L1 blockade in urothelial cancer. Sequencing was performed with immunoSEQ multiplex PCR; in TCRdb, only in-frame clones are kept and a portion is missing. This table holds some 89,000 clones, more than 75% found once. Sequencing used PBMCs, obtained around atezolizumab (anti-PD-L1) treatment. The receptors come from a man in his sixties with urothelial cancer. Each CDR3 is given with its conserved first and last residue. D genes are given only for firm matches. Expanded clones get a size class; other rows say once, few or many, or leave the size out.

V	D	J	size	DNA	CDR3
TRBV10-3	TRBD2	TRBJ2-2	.	TGTGCCATAATGGGAGGGGACACCGGGGAGCTGTTTTTT	CAIMGGDTGELFF
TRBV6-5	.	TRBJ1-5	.	TGTGCCAGCAGTTACTCGGGCCGGAGGCAGCCCCAGCATTTT	CASSYSGRRQPQHF
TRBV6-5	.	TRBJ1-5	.	TGTGCCAGCAGTTACTCACCAGGGGTCGGGCAGCCCCAGCATTTT	CASSYSPGVGQPQHF
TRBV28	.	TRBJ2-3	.	TGTGCCAGCAGTTTAGGGGGGGATACGCAGTATTTT	CASSLGGDTQYF
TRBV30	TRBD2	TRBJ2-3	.	TGTGCCTTCCTACAACCGACTAGCGGGGGGGGTAATACGCAGTATTTT	CAFLQPTSGGGNTQYF
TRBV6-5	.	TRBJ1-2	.	TGTGCCAGCAGTTACTCGGATAAGGGGAAGTCGTTTGGCTACACCTTC	CASSYSDKGKSFGYTF
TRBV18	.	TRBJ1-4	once	TGTGCCAGCTCACCACGTGGGGAGGCTTTTGAAAAACTGTTTTTT	CASSPRGEAFEKLFF
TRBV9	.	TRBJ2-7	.	TGTGCCAGCAGCCCAGGTGGGGCCGTCACCTACGAGCAGTACTTC	CASSPGGAVTYEQYF
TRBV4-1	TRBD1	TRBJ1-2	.	TGCGCCAGCAGCCAAGATCGGGGACAGAACTATGGCTACACCTTC	CASSQDRGQNYGYTF
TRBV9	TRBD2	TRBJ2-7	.	TGTGCCAGCAGCCAGACTAGCGGGAGGTTATACGAGCAGTACTTC	CASSQTSGRLYEQYF
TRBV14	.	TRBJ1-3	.	TGTGCCAGCAGCCAAGACAGGGGCAGCCGAAACACCATATATTTT	CASSQDRGSRNTIYF
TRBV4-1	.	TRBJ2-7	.	TGCGCCAGCAGCCTACGGGACTCCTACGAGCAGTACTTC	CASSLRDSYEQYF
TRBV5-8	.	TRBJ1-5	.	TGTGCCAGCAGCTTACTTAGCAATCAGCCCCAGCATTTT	CASSLLSNQPQHF
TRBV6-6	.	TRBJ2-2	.	TGTGCCAGCCTCCCCGCGGGGACGAACACCGGGGAGCTGTTTTTT	CASLPAGTNTGELFF
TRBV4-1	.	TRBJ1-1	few	TGCGCCAGCAGCCAAGATTCCGTCGGTCTAAGAGGGAATACTGAAGCTTTCTTT	CASSQDSVGLRGNTEAFF
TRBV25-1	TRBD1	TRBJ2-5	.	TGTGCCAGGGCCCTCCGGGGACAGGGAGTGACCCAGTACTTC	CARALRGQGVTQYF
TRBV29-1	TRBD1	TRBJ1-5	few	TGCAGCGCGACCGGGACAGGGGGCCCCAATCAGCCCCAGCATTTT	CSATGTGGPNQPQHF
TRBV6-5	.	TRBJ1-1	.	TGTGCCAGCAGTTACTCCGGGGTCGAAGCTTTCTTT	CASSYSGVEAFF
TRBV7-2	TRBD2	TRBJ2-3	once	TGTGCCAGCAGCCCCGGGCGGGAGGGGTGGACAGATACGCAGTATTTT	CASSPGREGWTDTQYF
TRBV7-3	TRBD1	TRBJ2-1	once	TGTGCCAGCAGCCTCCCAACGGACAGGGGAACCTACAATGAGCAGTTCTTC	CASSLPTDRGTYNEQFF
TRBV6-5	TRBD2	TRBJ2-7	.	TGTGCCAGCAGTTACGCTCAGCGGGGGGTCTACGAGCAGTACTTC	CASSYAQRGVYEQYF
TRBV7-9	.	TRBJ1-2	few	TGTGCCAGCAGCTTCGCCGGGGAAGATGGCTACACCTTC	CASSFAGEDGYTF
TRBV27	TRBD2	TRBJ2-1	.	TGTGCCAGCACCCTAGCGGGATCGGGGAATGAGCAGTTCTTC	CASTLAGSGNEQFF
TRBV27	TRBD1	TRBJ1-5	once	TGTGCCAGCAGCCATTTACAGGGGGCAGGGCAGCCCCAGCATTTT	CASSHLQGAGQPQHF
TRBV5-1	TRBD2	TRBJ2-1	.	TGCGCCAGCAGCTTGTCACTAGCGGGCAATGAGCAGTTCTTC	CASSLSLAGNEQFF
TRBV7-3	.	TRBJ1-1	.	TGTGCCAGCAGCATCCTACAGGGCCCGAACACTGAAGCTTTCTTT	CASSILQGPNTEAFF
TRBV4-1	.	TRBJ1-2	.	TGCGCCAGCAGCCAAGGATCGGAGGTGAGGAATGGCTACACCTTC	CASSQGSEVRNGYTF
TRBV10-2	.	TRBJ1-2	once	TGCGCCAGCAGTGATTTAGGGGCCTATGGCTACACCTTC	CASSDLGAYGYTF
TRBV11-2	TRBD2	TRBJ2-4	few	TGTGCCAGCAGCTTAGATCATGGGGGGGGAAACATTCAGTACTTC	CASSLDHGGGNIQYF